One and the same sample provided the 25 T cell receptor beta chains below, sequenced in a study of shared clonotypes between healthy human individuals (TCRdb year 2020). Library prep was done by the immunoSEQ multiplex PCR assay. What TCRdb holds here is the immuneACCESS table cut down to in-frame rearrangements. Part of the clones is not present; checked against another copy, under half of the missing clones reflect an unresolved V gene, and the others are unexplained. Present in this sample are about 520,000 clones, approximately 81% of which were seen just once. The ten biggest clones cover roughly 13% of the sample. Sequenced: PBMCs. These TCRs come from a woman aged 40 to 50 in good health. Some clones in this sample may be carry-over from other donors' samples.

This CDR3 is CASRPVNEKLFF. The CDR3 DNA sequence: TGTGCCAGCAGACCAGTTAATGAAAAACTGTTTTTT. V usage is TRBV28 and J usage is TRBJ1-4; D uncertain. CDR1 MDHEN and CDR2 SYDVKM come from the germline V gene. This CDR3 spans 12 amino acids. The ends were cut back, 6 bases at V and 4 bases at J, with 6 bases in the middle.

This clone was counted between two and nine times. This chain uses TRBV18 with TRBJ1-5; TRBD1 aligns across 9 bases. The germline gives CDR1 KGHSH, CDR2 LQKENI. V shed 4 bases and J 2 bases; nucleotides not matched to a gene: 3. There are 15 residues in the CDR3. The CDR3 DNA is TGTGCCAGCTCACAACAGGGGGCAGGCAATCAGCCCCAGCATTTT. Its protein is CASSQQGAGNQPQHF.

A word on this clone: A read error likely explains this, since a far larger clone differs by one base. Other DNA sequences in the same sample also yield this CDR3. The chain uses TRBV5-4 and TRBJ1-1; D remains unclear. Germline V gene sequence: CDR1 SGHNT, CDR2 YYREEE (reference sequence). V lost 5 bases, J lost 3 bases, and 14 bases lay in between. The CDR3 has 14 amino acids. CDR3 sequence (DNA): TGTGCCAGCAGTAATATCGTGGTTGACACTGAAGCTTTCTTT. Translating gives CASSNIVVDTEAFF.

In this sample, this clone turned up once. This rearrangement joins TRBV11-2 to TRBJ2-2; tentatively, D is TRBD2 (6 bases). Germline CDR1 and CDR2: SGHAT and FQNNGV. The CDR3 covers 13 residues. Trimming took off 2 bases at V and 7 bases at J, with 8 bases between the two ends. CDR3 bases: TGTGCCAGCAGCTTACCCGGGAGCGGGGAGCTGTTTTTT. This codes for CASSLPGSGELFF.

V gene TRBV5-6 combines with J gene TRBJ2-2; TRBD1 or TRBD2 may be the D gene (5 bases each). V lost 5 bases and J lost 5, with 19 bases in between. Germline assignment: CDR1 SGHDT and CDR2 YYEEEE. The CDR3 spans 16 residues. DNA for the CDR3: TGTGCCAGCAGTCCGGTGGATCAGGGCGGGACCGGGGAGCTGTTTTTT. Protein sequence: CASSPVDQGGTGELFF.

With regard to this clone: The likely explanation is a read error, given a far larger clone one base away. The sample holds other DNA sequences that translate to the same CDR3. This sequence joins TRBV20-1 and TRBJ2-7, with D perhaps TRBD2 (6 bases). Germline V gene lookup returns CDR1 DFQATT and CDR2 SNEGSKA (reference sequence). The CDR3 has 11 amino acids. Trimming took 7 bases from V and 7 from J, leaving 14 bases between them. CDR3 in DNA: TGCAGTGTTCGACTAGTGAATGAGCAGTACTTC. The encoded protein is CSVRLVNEQYF.

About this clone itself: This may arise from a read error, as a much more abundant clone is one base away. The DNA for the CDR3 is TGTGCCAGCAGTGAAGACCCGAACACTGAAGCTTTCTTT. Its translation: CASSEDPNTEAFF. J is TRBJ1-1 and V is TRBV2; D unresolved. Deletions cut 1 base from V and 1 base from J, with 4 bases between. This CDR3 spans 13 amino acids. CDR1 and CDR2 from the germline V gene are SNHLY and FYNNEI.

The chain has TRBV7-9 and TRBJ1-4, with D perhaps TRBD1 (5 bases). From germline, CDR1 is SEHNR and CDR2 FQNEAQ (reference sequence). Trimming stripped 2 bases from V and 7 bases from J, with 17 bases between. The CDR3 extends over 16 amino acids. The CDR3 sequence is CASSLQRGGFGEKLFF. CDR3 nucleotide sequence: TGTGCCAGCAGCTTACAGCGGGGGGGGTTTGGTGAAAAACTGTTTTTT. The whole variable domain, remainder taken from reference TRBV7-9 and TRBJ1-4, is DTGVSQNPRHKITKRGQNVTFRCDPISEHNRLYWYRQTLGQGPEFLTYFQNEAQLEKSRLLSDRFSAERPKGSFSTLEIQRTEQGDSAMYLCASSLQRGGFGEKLFFGSGTQLSVL.

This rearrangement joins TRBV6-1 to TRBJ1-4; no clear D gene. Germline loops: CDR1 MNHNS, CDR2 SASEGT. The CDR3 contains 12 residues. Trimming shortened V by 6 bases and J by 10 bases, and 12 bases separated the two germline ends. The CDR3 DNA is TGTGCCAGCAGGGACGTGAGTGGAAAACTGTTTTTT. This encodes CASRDVSGKLFF.

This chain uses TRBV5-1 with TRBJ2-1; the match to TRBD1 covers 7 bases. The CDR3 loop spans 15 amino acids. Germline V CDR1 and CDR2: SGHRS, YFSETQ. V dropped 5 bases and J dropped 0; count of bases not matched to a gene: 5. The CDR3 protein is CASRGRGSSYNEQFF. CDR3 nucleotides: TGCGCCAGCAGGGGCAGGGGGAGCTCCTACAATGAGCAGTTCTTC.

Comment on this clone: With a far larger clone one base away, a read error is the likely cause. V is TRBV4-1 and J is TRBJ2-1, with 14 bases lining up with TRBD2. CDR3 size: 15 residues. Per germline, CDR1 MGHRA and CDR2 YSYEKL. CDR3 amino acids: CAGSPGLAGENEQFF. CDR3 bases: TGCGCCGGCAGCCCGGGACTAGCGGGAGAGAATGAGCAGTTCTTC.

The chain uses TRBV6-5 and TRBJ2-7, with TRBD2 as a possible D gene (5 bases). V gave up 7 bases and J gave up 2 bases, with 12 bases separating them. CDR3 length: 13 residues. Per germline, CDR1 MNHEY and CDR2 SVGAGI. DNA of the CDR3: TGTGCCAGCACCGACCCCGGGACCTACGAGCAGTACTTC. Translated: CASTDPGTYEQYF.

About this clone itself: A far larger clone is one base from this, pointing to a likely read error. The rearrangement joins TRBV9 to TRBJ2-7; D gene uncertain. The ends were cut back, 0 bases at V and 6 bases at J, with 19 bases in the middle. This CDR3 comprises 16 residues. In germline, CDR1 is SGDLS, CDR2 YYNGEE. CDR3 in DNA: TGTGCCAGCAGCGTAGGGGCCAGCGTTGGCCTGGTCGAGCAGTACTTC. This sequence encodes CASSVGASVGLVEQYF.

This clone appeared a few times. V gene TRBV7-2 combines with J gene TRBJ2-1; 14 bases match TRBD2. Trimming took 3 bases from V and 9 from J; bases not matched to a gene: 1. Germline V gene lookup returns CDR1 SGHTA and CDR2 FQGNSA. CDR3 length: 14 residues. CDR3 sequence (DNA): TGTGCCAGCAGCTTTGGACTAGCGGGAGGTGAGCAGTTCTTC. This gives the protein CASSFGLAGGEQFF.

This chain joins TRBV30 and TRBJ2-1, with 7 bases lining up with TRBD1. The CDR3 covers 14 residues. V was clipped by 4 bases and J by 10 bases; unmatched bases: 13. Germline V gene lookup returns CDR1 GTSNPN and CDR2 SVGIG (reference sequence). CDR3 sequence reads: CAWKKTGTVIEQFF. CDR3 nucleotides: TGTGCCTGGAAGAAAACCGGGACAGTAATCGAGCAGTTCTTC.

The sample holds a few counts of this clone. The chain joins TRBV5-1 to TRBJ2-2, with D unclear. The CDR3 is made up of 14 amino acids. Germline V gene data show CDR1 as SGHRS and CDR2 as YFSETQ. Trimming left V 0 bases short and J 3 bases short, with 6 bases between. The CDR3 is CASSLGVYTGELFF. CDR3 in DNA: TGCGCCAGCAGCTTGGGGGTTTACACCGGGGAGCTGTTTTTT.

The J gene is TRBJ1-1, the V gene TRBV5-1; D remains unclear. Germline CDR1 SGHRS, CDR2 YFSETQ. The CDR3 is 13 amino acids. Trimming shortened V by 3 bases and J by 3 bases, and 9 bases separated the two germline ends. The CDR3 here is CASSSSPDTEAFF. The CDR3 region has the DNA TGCGCCAGCAGCTCTTCGCCGGACACTGAAGCTTTCTTT.

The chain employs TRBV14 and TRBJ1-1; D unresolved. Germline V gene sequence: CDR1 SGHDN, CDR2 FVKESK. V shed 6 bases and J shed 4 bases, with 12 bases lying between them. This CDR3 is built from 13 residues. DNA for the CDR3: TGTGCCAGCAGTCTATTAACGGGCACTGAAGCTTTCTTT. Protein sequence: CASSLLTGTEAFF.

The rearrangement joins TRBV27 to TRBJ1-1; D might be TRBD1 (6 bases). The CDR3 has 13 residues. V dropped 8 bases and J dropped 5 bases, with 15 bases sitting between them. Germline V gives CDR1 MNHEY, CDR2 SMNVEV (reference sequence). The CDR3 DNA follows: TGTGCCAGCTCCCGCGCCAGGGGAACTGAAGCTTTCTTT. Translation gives CASSRARGTEAFF.

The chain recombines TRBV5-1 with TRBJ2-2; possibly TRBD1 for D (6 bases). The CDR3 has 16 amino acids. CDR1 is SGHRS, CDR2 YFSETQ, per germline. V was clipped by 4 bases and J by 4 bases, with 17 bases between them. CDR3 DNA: TGCGCCAGCAGCCGTGGGGGACACGCTAGCACCGGGGAGCTGTTTTTT. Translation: CASSRGGHASTGELFF.

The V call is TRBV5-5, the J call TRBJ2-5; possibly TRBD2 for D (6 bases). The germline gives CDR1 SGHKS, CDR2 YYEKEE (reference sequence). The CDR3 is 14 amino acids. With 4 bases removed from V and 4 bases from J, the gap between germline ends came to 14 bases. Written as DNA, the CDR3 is TGTGCCAGCAGCCCAGGGTTGGGGGGAGAGACCCAGTACTTC. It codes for CASSPGLGGETQYF.

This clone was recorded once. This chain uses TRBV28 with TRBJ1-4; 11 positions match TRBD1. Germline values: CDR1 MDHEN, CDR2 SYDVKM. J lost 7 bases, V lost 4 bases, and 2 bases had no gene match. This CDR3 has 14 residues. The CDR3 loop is CASSSGQGVEKLFF. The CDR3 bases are TGTGCCAGCAGTTCGGGACAGGGGGTTGAAAAACTGTTTTTT.

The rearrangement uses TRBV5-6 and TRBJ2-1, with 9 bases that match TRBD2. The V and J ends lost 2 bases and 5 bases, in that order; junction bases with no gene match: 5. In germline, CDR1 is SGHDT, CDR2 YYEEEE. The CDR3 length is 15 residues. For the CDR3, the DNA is TGTGCCAGCAGCTTCGGCCTAGCGGGAAACAATGAGCAGTTCTTC. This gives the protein CASSFGLAGNNEQFF.

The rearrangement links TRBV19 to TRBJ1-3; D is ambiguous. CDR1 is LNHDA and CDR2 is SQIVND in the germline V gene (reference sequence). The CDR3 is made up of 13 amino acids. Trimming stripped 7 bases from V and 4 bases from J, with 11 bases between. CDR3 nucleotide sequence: TGTGCCAGTAATAGGCAATTCGGAAACACCATATATTTT. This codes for CASNRQFGNTIYF.

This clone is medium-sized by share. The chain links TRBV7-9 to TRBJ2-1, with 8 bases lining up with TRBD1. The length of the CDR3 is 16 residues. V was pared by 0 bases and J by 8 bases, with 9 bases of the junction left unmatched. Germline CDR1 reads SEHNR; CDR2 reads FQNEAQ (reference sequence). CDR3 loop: CASSLATTGEVDEQFF. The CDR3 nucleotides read TGTGCCAGCAGCTTAGCGACGACAGGGGAGGTCGATGAGCAGTTCTTC.